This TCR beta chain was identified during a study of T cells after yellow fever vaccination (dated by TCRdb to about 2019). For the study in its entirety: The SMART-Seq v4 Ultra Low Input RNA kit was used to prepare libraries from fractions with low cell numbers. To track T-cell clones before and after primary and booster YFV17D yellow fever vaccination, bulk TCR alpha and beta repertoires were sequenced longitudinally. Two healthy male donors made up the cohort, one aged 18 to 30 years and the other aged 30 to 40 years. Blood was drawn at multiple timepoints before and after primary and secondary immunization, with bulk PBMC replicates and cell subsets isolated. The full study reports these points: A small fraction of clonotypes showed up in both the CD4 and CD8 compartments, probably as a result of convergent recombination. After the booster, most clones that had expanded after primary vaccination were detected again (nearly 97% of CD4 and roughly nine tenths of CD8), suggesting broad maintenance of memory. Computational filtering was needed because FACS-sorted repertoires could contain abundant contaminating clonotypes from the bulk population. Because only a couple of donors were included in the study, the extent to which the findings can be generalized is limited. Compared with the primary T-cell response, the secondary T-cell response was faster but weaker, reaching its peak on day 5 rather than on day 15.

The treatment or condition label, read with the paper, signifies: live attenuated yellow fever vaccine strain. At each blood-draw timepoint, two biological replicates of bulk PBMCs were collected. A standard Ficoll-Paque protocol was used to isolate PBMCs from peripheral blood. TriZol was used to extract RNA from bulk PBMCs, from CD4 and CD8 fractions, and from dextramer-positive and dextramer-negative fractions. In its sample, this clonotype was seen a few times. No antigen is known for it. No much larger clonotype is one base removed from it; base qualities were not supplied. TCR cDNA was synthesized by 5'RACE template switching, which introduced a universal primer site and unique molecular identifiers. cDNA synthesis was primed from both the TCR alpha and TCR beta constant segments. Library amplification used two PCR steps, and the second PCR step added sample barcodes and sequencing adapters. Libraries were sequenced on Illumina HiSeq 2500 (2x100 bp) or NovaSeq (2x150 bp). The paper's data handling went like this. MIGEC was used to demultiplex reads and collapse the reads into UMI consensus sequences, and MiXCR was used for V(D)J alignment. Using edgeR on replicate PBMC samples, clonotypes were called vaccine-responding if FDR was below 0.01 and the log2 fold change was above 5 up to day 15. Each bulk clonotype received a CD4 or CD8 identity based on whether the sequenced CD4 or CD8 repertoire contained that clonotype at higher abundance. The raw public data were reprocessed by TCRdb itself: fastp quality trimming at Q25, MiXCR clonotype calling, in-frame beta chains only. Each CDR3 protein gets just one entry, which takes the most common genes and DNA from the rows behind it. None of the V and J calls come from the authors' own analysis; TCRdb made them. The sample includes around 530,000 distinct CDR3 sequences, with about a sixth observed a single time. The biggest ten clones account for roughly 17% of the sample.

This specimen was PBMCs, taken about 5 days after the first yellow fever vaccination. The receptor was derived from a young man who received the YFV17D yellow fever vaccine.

This receptor carries the CDR3 CSARDRDREGYTF. The nucleotide sequence is TGCAGTGCTAGAGATAGGGACCGGGAGGGCTACACCTTC. The chain was built from TRBV20-1 and TRBJ1-2, with TRBD1 as a weak D call on 5 bases. Trimming removed 0 bases from V and 8 bases from J, leaving 13 bases between the germline ends. Per the germline V gene (reference sequence), DFQATT is the CDR1 and SNEGSKA is the CDR2. The CDR3 contains 13 residues, cysteine and phenylalanine counted. Left in the record is the CDR3 DNA by itself, 39 bases read in frame from the first base.